This T cell receptor (beta chain) comes out of a study of blood T cells in healthy people across ages. The CDR3 totals 13 residues. The germline V and J ends were trimmed by 2 bases and 2 bases, with 5 bases remaining between them. Germline assignment: CDR1 ENHRY and CDR2 SYGVKD. Sample-barcoded 5' priming and a J-beta primer mix drove a second PCR of about 6 to 12 cycles. Each CDR3 protein gets one entry after TCRdb re-called the 5' RACE reads with MiXCR. The data show about 630,000 distinct CDR3 sequences, approximately 21% seen once. Only a few counts were recorded for this clonotype. The V call is TRBV10-3, the J call TRBJ2-3; D is unresolved. This TCR was sampled from a man between 65 and 85 years old in good health. Sequenced sample: blood. The CDR3 reads CAISERVTDTQYF. The CDR3 bases are TGTGCCATCAGTGAGCGGGTCACAGATACGCAGTATTTT.